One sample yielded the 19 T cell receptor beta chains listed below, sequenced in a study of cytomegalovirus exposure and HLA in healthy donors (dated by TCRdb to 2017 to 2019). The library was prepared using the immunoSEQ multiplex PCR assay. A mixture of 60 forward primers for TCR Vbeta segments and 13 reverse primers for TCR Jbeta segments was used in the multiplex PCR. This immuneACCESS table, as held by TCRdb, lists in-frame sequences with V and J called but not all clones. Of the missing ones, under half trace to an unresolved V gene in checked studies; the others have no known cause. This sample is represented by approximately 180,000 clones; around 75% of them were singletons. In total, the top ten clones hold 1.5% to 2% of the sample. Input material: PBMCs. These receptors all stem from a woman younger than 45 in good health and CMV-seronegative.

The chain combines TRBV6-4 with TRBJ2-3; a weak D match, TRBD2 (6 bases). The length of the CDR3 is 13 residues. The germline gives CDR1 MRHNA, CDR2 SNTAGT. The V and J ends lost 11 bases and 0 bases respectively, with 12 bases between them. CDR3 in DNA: TGTGCCTCGGGAGCGGACAGCACAGATACGCAGTATTTT. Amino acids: CASGADSTDTQYF.

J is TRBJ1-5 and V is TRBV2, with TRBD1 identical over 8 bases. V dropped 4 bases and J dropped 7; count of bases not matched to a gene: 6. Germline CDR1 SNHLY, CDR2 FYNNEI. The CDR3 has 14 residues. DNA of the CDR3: TGTGCCAGCAGTGTGGCAGGGGGCATCCAGCCCCAGCATTTT. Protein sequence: CASSVAGGIQPQHF. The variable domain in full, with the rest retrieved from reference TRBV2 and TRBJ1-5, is EPEVTQTPSHQVTQMGQEVILRCVPISNHLYFYWYRQILGQKVEFLVSFYNNEISEKSEIFDDQFSVERPDGSNFTLKIRSTKLEDSAMYFCASSVAGGIQPQHFGDGTRLSIL.

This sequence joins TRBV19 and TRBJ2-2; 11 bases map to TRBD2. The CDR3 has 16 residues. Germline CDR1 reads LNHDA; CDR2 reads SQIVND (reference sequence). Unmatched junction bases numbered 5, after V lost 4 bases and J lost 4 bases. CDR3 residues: CASSSLAGGLTGELFF. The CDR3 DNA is TGTGCCAGTAGTAGCCTAGCGGGGGGCCTCACCGGGGAGCTGTTTTTT. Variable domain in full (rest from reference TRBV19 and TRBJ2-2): DGGITQSPKYLFRKEGQNVTLSCEQNLNHDAMYWYRQDPGQGLRLIYYSQIVNDFQKGDIAEGYSVSREKKESFPLTVTSAQKNPTAFYLCASSSLAGGLTGELFFGEGSRLTVL.

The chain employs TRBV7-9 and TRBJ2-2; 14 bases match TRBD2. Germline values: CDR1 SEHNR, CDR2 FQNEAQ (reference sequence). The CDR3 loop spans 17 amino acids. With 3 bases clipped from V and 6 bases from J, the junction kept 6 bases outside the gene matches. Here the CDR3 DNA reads TGTGCCAGCAGCTTCGGGACTAGCGGGAGTTTGTCCGGGGAGCTGTTTTTT. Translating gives CASSFGTSGSLSGELFF.

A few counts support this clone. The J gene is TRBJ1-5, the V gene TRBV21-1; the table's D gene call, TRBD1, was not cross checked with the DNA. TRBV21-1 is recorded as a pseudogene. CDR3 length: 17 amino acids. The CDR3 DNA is TGTGCCAGCAGCAAAGTAATCCAGGGTAAAAGCAATCAGCCCCAGCATTTT. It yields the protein CASSKVIQGKSNQPQHF.

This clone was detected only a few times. CDR3 in DNA: TGTGCCAGCAGACACGATCTAGCACGGGTGAATGAGCAGTTCTTC. Encoded protein: CASRHDLARVNEQFF. The chain couples TRBV6-6 to TRBJ2-1; tentative D call: TRBD2 (5 bases). The CDR3 extends over 15 amino acids. The germline CDR1 and CDR2 sequences are MNHNY and SVGAGI (reference sequence). The V end lost 6 bases, the J end lost 7 bases, and 19 bases lay between the germline ends.

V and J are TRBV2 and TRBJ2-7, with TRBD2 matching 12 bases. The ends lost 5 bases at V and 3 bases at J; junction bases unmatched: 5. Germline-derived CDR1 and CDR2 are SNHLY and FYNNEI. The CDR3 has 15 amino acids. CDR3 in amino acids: CASSQLAGGVYEQYF. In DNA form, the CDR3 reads TGTGCCAGCAGTCAACTAGCGGGAGGAGTCTACGAGCAGTACTTC. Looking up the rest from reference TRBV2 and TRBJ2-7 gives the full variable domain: EPEVTQTPSHQVTQMGQEVILRCVPISNHLYFYWYRQILGQKVEFLVSFYNNEISEKSEIFDDQFSVERPDGSNFTLKIRSTKLEDSAMYFCASSQLAGGVYEQYFGPGTRLTVT.

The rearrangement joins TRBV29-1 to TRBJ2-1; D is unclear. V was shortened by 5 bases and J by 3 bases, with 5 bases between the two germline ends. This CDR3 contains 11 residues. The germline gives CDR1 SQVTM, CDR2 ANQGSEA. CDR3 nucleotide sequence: TGCAGCGTTCCTAGCTACAATGAGCAGTTCTTC. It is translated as CSVPSYNEQFF.

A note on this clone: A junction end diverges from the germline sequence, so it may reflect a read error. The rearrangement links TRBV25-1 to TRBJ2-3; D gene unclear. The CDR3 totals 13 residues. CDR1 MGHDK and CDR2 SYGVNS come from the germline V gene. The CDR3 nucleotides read TGTGCCATCAGTAGGATGGGCGCAGATACGCAGTATTTT. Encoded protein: CAISRMGADTQYF. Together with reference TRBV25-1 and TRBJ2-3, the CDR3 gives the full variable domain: EADIYQTPRYLVIGTGKKITLECSQTMGHDKMYWYQQDPGMELHLIHYSYGVNSTEKGDLSSESTVSRIRTEHFPLTLESARPSHTSQYLCAISRMGADTQYFGPGTRLTVL.

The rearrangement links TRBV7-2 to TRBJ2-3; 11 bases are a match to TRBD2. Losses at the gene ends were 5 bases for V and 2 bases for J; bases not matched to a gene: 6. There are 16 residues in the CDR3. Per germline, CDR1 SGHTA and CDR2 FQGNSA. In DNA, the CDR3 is TGTGCCAGCAGCCGAGGTAGCGGGAGGGCCACAGATACGCAGTATTTT. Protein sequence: CASSRGSGRATDTQYF. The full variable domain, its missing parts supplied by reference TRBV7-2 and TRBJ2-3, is GAGVSQSPSNKVTEKGKDVELRCDPISGHTALYWYRQSLGQGLEFLIYFQGNSAPDKSGLPSDRFSAERTGGSVSTLTIQRTQQEDSAVYLCASSRGSGRATDTQYFGPGTRLTVL.

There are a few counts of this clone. The CDR3 coding sequence is TGTGCCAGCAGCTTCCCAGGGGGCTATGGCTACACCTTC. Amino acid sequence: CASSFPGGYGYTF. The chain carries TRBV7-9 and TRBJ1-2; 7 bases are a match to TRBD1. V dropped 3 bases and J dropped 4; count of bases not matched to a gene: 2. Germline V gives CDR1 SEHNR, CDR2 FQNEAQ (reference sequence). This CDR3 is built from 13 residues.

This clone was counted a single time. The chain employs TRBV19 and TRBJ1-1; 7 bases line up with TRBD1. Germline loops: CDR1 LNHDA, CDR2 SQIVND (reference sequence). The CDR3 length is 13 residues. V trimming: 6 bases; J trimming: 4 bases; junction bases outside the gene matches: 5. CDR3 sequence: CASRTSGGTEAFF. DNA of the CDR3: TGTGCCAGTAGGACGTCAGGGGGCACTGAAGCTTTCTTT.

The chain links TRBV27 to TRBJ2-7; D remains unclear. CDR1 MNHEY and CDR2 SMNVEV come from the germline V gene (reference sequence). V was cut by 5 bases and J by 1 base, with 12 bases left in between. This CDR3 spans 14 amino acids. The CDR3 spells CASSKRVSSYEQYF. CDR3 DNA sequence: TGTGCCAGCAGTAAACGGGTCAGTTCCTACGAGCAGTACTTC.

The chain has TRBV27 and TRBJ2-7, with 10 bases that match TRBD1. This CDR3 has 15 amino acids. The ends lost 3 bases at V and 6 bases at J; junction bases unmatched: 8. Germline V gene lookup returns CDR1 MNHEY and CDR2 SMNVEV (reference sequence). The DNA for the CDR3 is TGTGCCAGCAGTTTTTTGGGGACAGGGGTACCCGAGCAGTACTTC. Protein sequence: CASSFLGTGVPEQYF.

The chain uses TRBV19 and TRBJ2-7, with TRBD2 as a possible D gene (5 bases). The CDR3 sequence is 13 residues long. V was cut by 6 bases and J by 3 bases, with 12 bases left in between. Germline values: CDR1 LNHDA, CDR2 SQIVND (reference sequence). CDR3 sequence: CASSRGSDYEQYF. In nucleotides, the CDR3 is TGTGCCAGTAGCCGCGGGTCCGACTACGAGCAGTACTTC.

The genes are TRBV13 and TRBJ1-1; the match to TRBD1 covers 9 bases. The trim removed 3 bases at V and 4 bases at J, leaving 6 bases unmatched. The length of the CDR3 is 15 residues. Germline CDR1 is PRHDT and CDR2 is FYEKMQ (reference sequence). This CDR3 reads CASSFTGGVSTEAFF. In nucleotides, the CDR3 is TGTGCCAGCAGCTTTACAGGGGGCGTGAGCACTGAAGCTTTCTTT.

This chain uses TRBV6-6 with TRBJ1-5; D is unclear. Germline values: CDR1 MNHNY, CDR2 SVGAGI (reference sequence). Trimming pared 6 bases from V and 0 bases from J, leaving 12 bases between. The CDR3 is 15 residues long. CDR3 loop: CASSRRTYSNQPQHF. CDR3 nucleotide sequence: TGTGCCAGCAGCCGGAGGACCTATAGCAATCAGCCCCAGCATTTT.

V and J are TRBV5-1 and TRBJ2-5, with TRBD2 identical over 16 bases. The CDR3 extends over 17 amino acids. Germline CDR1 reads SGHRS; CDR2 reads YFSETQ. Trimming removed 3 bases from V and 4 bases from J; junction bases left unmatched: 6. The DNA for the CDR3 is TGCGCCAGCAGCTCGGGACTAGCGGGGGGGCCCCGAGAGACCCAGTACTTC. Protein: CASSSGLAGGPRETQYF.

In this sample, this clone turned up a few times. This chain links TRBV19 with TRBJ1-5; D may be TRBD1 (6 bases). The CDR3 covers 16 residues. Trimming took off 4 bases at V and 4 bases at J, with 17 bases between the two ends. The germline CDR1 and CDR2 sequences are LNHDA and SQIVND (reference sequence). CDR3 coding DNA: TGTGCCAGTAGTAAAACCCTCACAGGGCTGAATCAGCCCCAGCATTTT. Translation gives CASSKTLTGLNQPQHF.